Listed below are T cell receptor beta chains from one sample, sequenced in a study of T cell responses to AZD1222 COVID-19 vaccine. Profiled with immunoSEQ multiplex PCR; TCRdb holds only in-frame clones, not every one. This table holds roughly 120,000 clones, 85% to 90% found once. This sample comprised peripheral blood, obtained on day 0 of AZD1222 vaccination. These TCRs come from an adult in good health. Both conserved end residues are part of each CDR3. Fields, in order: D gene, J gene, clone size, V gene, CDR3 protein, CDR3 DNA. A D gene is named only where the DNA matches it firmly. A clone size is listed for some rows: how often the clone was seen (once, few, many), or a class if it is expanded.

NA	TRBJ1-5	NA	TRBV28	CASATVYSNQPQHF	TGTGCCAGCGCGACGGTTTATAGCAATCAGCCCCAGCATTTT
NA	TRBJ2-7	NA	TRBV12-2	CASRFRGASGEHEQYF	TGTGCAAGTCGCTTCAGAGGGGCTAGCGGGGAACACGAGCAGTACTTC
TRBD1	TRBJ2-3	NA	TRBV24-1	CATGDRVGSDTQYF	TGTGCCACAGGTGACAGGGTAGGGTCAGATACGCAGTATTTT
NA	TRBJ2-5	NA	TRBV5-4	CASSRTVGQETQYF	TGTGCCAGCAGCAGGACAGTGGGCCAAGAGACCCAGTACTTC
NA	TRBJ2-5	once	TRBV5-1	CASASQLAPEETQYF	TGCGCCAGCGCTTCCCAACTGGCCCCGGAAGAGACCCAGTACTTC
TRBD1	TRBJ1-5	once	TRBV3-1/TRBV3-2	CASSPAQGQGNQPQHF	TGTGCCAGCAGCCCAGCCCAGGGACAGGGGAATCAGCCCCAGCATTTT
NA	TRBJ2-7	NA	TRBV2	CASRIRDFTIGEQYF	TGTGCCAGCAGAATAAGGGACTTTACCATCGGAGAGCAGTACTTC
TRBD1	TRBJ1-2	NA	TRBV28	CASSRQGAALYTF	TGTGCCAGCAGTCGACAGGGGGCCGCCCTCTACACCTTC
TRBD2	TRBJ2-3	NA	TRBV5-1	CASSPPAGGDTQYF	TGCGCCAGCAGCCCCCCGGCGGGAGGGGATACGCAGTATTTT
NA	TRBJ2-2	NA	TRBV20-1	CSASGRASGELFF	TGCAGTGCTAGTGGCAGGGCATCCGGGGAGCTGTTTTTT
TRBD1	TRBJ2-2	NA	TRBV11-2	CASSRTQGTTGELFF	TGTGCCAGCAGCCGTACACAGGGGACCACCGGGGAGCTGTTTTTT
TRBD2	TRBJ2-1	NA	TRBV10-1	CASSRDSGRAGNEQFF	TGCGCCAGCAGCAGAGATAGCGGGAGGGCCGGGAATGAGCAGTTCTTC
TRBD2	TRBJ2-3	NA	TRBV27	CASSSRGGQDTQYF	TGTGCCAGCAGTTCCCGGGGGGGGCAAGATACGCAGTATTTT
NA	TRBJ2-3	NA	TRBV7-2	CASSLMGQGIDTQYF	TGTGCCAGCAGCTTAATGGGCCAGGGAATAGATACGCAGTATTTT
TRBD1	TRBJ2-7	NA	TRBV6-6	CASRPTGGVGYEQYF	TGTGCCAGCAGACCCACAGGGGGAGTAGGCTACGAGCAGTACTTC
TRBD1	TRBJ1-4	NA	TRBV25-1	CASSEDRGLGEKLFF	TGTGCCAGCAGTGAAGACAGGGGGCTCGGGGAAAAACTGTTTTTT
TRBD2	TRBJ2-7	NA	TRBV28	CASSRGTSVEQYF	TGTGCCAGCAGTAGGGGGACTAGCGTCGAGCAGTACTTC
TRBD2	TRBJ2-7	NA	TRBV28	CASSLRGPLASGRRYEQYF	TGTGCCAGCAGTTTAAGGGGGCCCTTGGCTAGCGGGAGGAGGTACGAGCAGTACTTC
TRBD2	TRBJ2-2	once	TRBV7-7	CASSQRAGGLTGELFF	TGTGCTAGCAGCCAACGGGCGGGAGGACTTACCGGGGAGCTGTTTTTT
TRBD2	TRBJ2-3	NA	TRBV6-5	CASSYSGLAADTQYF	TGTGCCAGCAGTTACTCCGGACTAGCGGCAGATACGCAGTATTTT
NA	TRBJ2-5	NA	TRBV19	CASSIGSLYQETQYF	TGTGCCAGTAGTATCGGCAGCTTGTACCAAGAGACCCAGTACTTC
NA	TRBJ2-1	NA	TRBV11-1	CASSFINEQFF	TGTGCCAGCAGCTTTATCAATGAGCAGTTCTTC
NA	TRBJ2-2	once	TRBV27	CASSLSPRADTGELFF	TGTGCCAGCAGTTTATCTCCCAGGGCCGACACCGGGGAGCTGTTTTTT
NA	TRBJ2-2	NA	TRBV6-5	CASSYGGQGGTGELFF	TGTGCCAGCAGTTACGGTGGACAGGGAGGGACCGGGGAGCTGTTTTTT
TRBD2	TRBJ2-3	NA	TRBV5-4	CASSLLAGGADTQYF	TGTGCCAGCAGCTTGCTAGCGGGGGGAGCAGATACGCAGTATTTT
NA	TRBJ1-2	few	TRBV7-9	CASEKGERLFNYGYTF	TGTGCCAGCGAAAAGGGGGAGCGATTGTTTAACTATGGCTACACCTTC
NA	TRBJ2-1	NA	TRBV7-9	CASSLSRGTLGDEQFF	TGTGCCAGCAGCTTATCCCGCGGGACCCTTGGTGATGAGCAGTTCTTC
NA	TRBJ2-6	NA	TRBV24-1	CATSDYSSGANVLTF	TGTGCCACCAGTGATTACAGCTCTGGGGCCAACGTCCTGACTTTC
NA	TRBJ2-1	NA	TRBV5-4	CASSPPSYDEQFF	TGTGCCAGCAGCCCCCCCAGTTACGATGAGCAGTTCTTC
NA	TRBJ2-5	NA	TRBV5-1	CASSLVGETQYF	TGCGCCAGCAGCTTGGTCGGCGAGACCCAGTACTTC
NA	TRBJ2-2	NA	TRBV15	CATSRRSGLPTNTGELFF	TGTGCCACCAGCAGAAGGTCAGGGTTGCCTACGAACACCGGGGAGCTGTTTTTT
NA	TRBJ2-3	few	TRBV29-1	CSVGGPGTDTQYF	TGCAGCGTTGGAGGACCCGGCACAGATACGCAGTATTTT
NA	TRBJ2-5	NA	TRBV2	CASSELELQETQYF	TGTGCCAGCAGTGAATTGGAGTTGCAAGAGACCCAGTACTTC
TRBD1	TRBJ2-5	NA	TRBV3-1/TRBV3-2	CASSLRQGLQETQYF	TGTGCCAGCAGCCTCCGACAGGGCCTCCAAGAGACCCAGTACTTC
NA	TRBJ1-2	NA	TRBV3-1/TRBV3-2	CASSQALAGTNYGYTF	TGTGCCAGCAGCCAAGCCCTGGCGGGTACTAACTATGGCTACACCTTC
TRBD2	TRBJ2-7	NA	TRBV5-4	CASRPSGVPHEQYF	TGTGCCAGCAGGCCTAGCGGGGTTCCCCACGAGCAGTACTTC
NA	TRBJ2-7	few	TRBV7-3	CASSSTGASEQYF	TGTGCCAGCAGCTCCACCGGAGCCTCCGAGCAGTACTTC
TRBD2	TRBJ2-1	NA	TRBV4-3	CASSQAPSGRGDEQFF	TGCGCCAGCAGCCAAGCGCCAAGCGGGAGAGGGGATGAGCAGTTCTTC
NA	TRBJ2-2	NA	TRBV21-1	CASSRPKDTGELFF	TGTGCCAGCAGCAGGCCCAAGGACACCGGGGAGCTGTTTTTT
NA	TRBJ2-5	NA	TRBV7-3	CASHGVDGQETQYF	TGTGCCAGCCATGGTGTGGACGGCCAAGAGACCCAGTACTTC
NA	TRBJ2-7	few	TRBV5-1	CASSLGYEQYF	TGCGCCAGCAGCTTGGGCTACGAGCAGTACTTC
TRBD1	TRBJ1-2	NA	TRBV28	CASRDRGHGYTF	TGTGCCAGCAGGGACAGGGGGCATGGCTACACCTTC